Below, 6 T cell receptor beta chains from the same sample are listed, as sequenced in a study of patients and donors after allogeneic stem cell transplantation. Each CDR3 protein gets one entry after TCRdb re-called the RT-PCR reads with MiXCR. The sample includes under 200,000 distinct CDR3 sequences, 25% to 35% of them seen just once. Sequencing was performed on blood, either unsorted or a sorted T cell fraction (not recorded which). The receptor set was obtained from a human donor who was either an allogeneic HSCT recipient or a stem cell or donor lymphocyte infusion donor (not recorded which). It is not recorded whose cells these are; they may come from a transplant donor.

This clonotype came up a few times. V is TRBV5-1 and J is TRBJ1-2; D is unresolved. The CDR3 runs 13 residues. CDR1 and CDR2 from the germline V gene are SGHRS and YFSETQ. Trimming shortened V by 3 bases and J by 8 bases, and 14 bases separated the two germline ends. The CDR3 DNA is TGCGCCAGCAGCTCGGGAGAGGGCCTAGGCTACACCTTC. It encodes CASSSGEGLGYTF.

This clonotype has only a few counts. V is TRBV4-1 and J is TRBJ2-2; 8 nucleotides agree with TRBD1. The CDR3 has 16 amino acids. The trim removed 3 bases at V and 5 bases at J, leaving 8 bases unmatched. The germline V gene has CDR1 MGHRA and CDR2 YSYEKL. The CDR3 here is CASSQPRTGKTGELFF. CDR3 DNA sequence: TGCGCCAGCAGCCAGCCCCGGACAGGGAAGACCGGGGAGCTGTTTTTT.

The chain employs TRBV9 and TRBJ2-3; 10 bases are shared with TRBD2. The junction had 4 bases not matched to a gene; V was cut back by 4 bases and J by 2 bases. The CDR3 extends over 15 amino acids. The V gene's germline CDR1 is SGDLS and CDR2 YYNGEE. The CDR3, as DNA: TGTGCCAGCAGCAGTACTAGCGGGATCACAGATACGCAGTATTTT. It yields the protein CASSSTSGITDTQYF.

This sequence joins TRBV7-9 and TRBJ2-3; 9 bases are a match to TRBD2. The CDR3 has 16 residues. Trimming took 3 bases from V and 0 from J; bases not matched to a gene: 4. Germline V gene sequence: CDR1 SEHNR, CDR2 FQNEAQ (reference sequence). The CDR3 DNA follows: TGTGCCAGCAGCTTCGGACTAGCGCTCAGCACAGATACGCAGTATTTT. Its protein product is CASSFGLALSTDTQYF.

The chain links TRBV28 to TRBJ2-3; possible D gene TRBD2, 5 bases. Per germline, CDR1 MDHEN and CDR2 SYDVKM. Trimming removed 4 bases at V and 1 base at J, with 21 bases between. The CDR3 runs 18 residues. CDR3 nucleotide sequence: TGTGCCAGCAGTTCAACATTAAACCCCGTACTAGGCACAGATACGCAGTATTTT. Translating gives CASSSTLNPVLGTDTQYF.

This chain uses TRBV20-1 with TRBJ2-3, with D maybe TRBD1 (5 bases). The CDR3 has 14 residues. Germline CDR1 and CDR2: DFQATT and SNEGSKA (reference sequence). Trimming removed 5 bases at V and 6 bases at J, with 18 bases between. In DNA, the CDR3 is TGCAGTGCTTACAAGCGACAAGGGGTCGATACGCAGTATTTT. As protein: CSAYKRQGVDTQYF.